This T cell receptor (beta chain) comes out of a study of shared T cell receptors in the human thymus. Sequencing was performed with immunoSEQ multiplex PCR; in TCRdb, only in-frame clones are kept and a portion is missing. This sample has about 380,000 clones; 95% occur once, and the top ten carry roughly 0.02%. V shed 5 bases, J shed 3 bases, and the junction held 15 bases outside the gene matches. Per germline, CDR1 SNHLY and CDR2 FYNNEI. This CDR3 region has 18 residues. This chain connects TRBV2 to TRBJ1-3; the match to TRBD1 covers 8 bases. The sequencing sample was made of thymocytes. This sequence originates from a human donor. The CDR3 DNA follows: TGTGCCAGCAGTCCGCGACGGATAGACAGGGGTTATGGAAACACCATATATTTT. Amino acid sequence: CASSPRRIDRGYGNTIYF.